This T cell receptor beta chain was identified in a study of neurological immune-mediated disorders. Broader study findings: Healthy controls had more TCR clonal expansion than multiple sclerosis, which showed the least, whereas HTLV-1-associated myelopathy showed the most.

Germline assignment: CDR1 SGHRS and CDR2 YFSETQ. The V end was cut by 6 bases, the J end by 2 bases, with 14 bases between. This CDR3 region has 14 residues. Each TCR transcript was tagged with a 10-nucleotide random UMI during 5'RACE. TCRdb recomputed calls from the 5' RACE reads with MiXCR, one row per CDR3 protein. This table holds 65,000 to 95,000 distinct CDR3 sequences, less than 5.5% found once. This clonotype was seen a handful of times. Its target is unknown. The source material was PBMCs. The chain has TRBV5-1 and TRBJ1-1; no definite D call. The sequence derives from a woman in her 30s with multiple sclerosis. The CDR3 coding sequence is TGCGCCAGCACCCGTCAGGACCTAAACACTGAAGCTTTCTTT. Translating it yields CASTRQDLNTEAFF.